This T cell receptor beta chain derives from a study of T-cell reconstitution after alpha-beta-depleted transplantation in children. Researchers prepared the TCRbeta library using unique molecular identifiers, the study reports. One entry per CDR3 protein results from TCRdb running MiXCR on the PCR reads. In the table there are over 70,000 distinct CDR3 sequences, less than 15% of which are singletons. This clonotype appeared a few times. The origin of this receptor is a human donor who donated a stem cell graft to a child with inherited bone marrow failure. The sample here was PBMCs from the stem cell graft donor, taken from the stem cell graft.

Here the CDR3 reads CASSLRLGTHSSYEQYF. The DNA for the CDR3 is TGTGCCAGCAGCCTCAGATTAGGGACTCACAGCTCCTACGAGCAGTACTTC. The rearrangement uses TRBV7-2 and TRBJ2-7, with TRBD2 as a possible D gene (6 bases). Looked up from germline, CDR1 is SGHTA and CDR2 is FQGNSA. The CDR3 consists of 17 residues. V lost 5 bases to trimming and J lost 0 bases, with 20 bases between them.